This TCR beta chain was identified during a study of blood T cell repertoires in COVID-19 (dated by TCRdb to the early 2020s). For context, the study as a whole: Collaborator samples came from the United States, Italy and Spain and covered acute and convalescent phases of COVID-19. Deeply sampled blood TCRbeta repertoires from subjects exposed to, actively infected with, or recovered from COVID-19 were included in the dataset. The sample metadata nearly always contained a de-identified subject ID, COVID-19 status, age in years and sex. Samples came from the ongoing ImmuneRACE study (first 160 participants) plus 1,254 subjects from 6 global collaborators. A freely available public database, intended as a resource for researchers studying the immune response to SARS-CoV-2, is where the repertoires were released. HLA class I and class II types, where available, came from metadata supplied by the sample provider rather than from assay-based typing. The material from the prospective study consisted of cDNA or gDNA derived from T cells, B-cell-depleted T cells, or PBMCs.

Each collaborating institution followed its own protocols to collect whole blood in K2EDTA tubes. For TCRbeta analysis, collaborators shipped samples in one of three forms: frozen whole blood, isolated PBMCs, or DNA extracted from either of those sample types. Trimming removed 6 bases from V and 4 bases from J, leaving 12 bases between the germline ends. CDR1 WSHSY and CDR2 SAAADI were looked up in the germline V gene. From cysteine to phenylalanine, the CDR3 is 13 amino acids long. This entry keeps only the CDR3 DNA: 39 bases, framed from base 1. TCRbeta CDR3 regions were amplified from genomic DNA using the immunoSEQ Assay, a bias-controlled multiplex PCR. As for the original processing: The number of nucleated cells in each sample was estimated by amplification of reference gene primers within the assay. To quantify the absolute abundance of each unique TCRbeta CDR3 rearrangement, sequence reads were collapsed and filtered. For each sample, productive Simpson clonality was calculated as the square root of Simpson's diversity index over productive rearrangements. Drawn from immuneACCESS, this table holds only the in-frame rearrangements with V and J called that TCRdb kept. Clones are partly lost; checked studies trace under half to an unresolved V gene and leave the rest unexplained. V, J and clone size were drawn from that table, and D and trimming were deduced from the DNA. The sample table records some 270,000 clones; around 90% of these occur just once. The leading ten clones occupy approximately 2.2% of the sample.

Study-wide findings and limitations: How much clinical and demographic metadata was included differed by source and by participant, and the metadata was provided uncurated.

As regards this clone: There is no known antigen for this receptor. No much larger clone is present one base from it, and per-base qualities are unavailable.

Sample: peripheral blood. The receptor was isolated from a middle-aged man with acute or convalescent COVID-19. The chain is assembled from TRBV10-2 and TRBJ2-5; no D gene call is confident. The CDR3 reads CASRAEPSETQYF. In nucleotides, the sequence is TGCGCCAGCAGGGCCGAACCATCAGAGACCCAGTACTTC.